This TCR beta chain was retrieved from a study of T cells in Graves' hyperthyroidism and ophthalmopathy. Across the study: Peripheral blood specimens were obtained at initial diagnosis, prior to any treatment. General study findings and limits: Most thyroid clonotypes with frequency above 0.001 were detected in blood.

Diagnosis relied on clinical symptoms, serum thyroxine and TRAb, thyroid ultrasound and orbital computed tomography. About 10 ml fresh peripheral blood yielded the PBMCs. With respect to this clonotype: Its specificity is unknown.

From germline, CDR1 is ENHRY and CDR2 SYGVKD. The ends were cut back, 6 bases at V and 2 bases at J, with 13 bases in the middle. The CDR3 is made up of 14 amino acids. Using RNA transcripts as the source, TCR beta CDR3 regions were amplified. In the first-round RT-PCR of the TCR CDR3, the HTBI primer set was used. TCRdb recomputed calls from the multiplex PCR reads with MiXCR, one row per CDR3 protein. Of 350,000 to 400,000 distinct CDR3 sequences listed, around 20% are singletons. Material for sequencing was blood. The sequence was obtained from a man in his late teens or twenties with Graves' ophthalmopathy. The genes are TRBV10-3 and TRBJ2-5; D is unclear. CDR3 DNA sequence: TGTGCCATCAGACCGGAGACGAAGCAAGAGACCCAGTACTTC. It specifies CAIRPETKQETQYF.